This T cell receptor (beta chain) was identified during a study of CD8 T cells in ankylosing spondylitis. The study, taken as a whole, reports: Disease-linked clones reportedly showed significant enrichment in matched ankylosing spondylitis synovial fluid. Within ankylosing spondylitis blood, a TCR beta motif made up of under 10 highly homologous variants appeared to be characteristic. Prior work had noted some motif variants in reactive arthritis blood and synovial fluid.

In the case of this clonotype: Antigen: not known.

CDR1 and CDR2 from the germline V gene are LGHDT and YNNKEL (reference sequence). This CDR3 has 16 amino acids. V lost 0 bases and J 6 bases, leaving 14 bases between the germline ends. Construction of TCR beta libraries was performed using quantitative 5'-RACE with molecular barcodes. MiXCR, applied by TCRdb to the 5' RACE reads, yields one record per CDR3 protein. The table lists about 350,000 distinct CDR3 sequences, 20% of them singletons. The chain combines TRBV3-1 with TRBJ2-2, with D tentatively TRBD1 (5 bases). This receptor was identified in a male donor with ankylosing spondylitis or in good health (not recorded which). Sample: blood, either unsorted or a sorted T cell fraction (not recorded which). The CDR3 sequence is CASSQDGPMGPGELFF. CDR3 in DNA: TGTGCCAGCAGCCAAGACGGGCCTATGGGGCCCGGGGAGCTGTTTTTT.